What follows are 17 T cell receptor beta chains derived from one specimen sequenced in a study of CD8 T cells in ankylosing spondylitis. General study findings and limits: A motif of eight highly homologous TCR beta variants was seen as apparently characteristic of ankylosing spondylitis blood.

TCRdb re-called the 5' RACE reads through MiXCR, storing one row per CDR3 protein. The top ten clones hold under 4.5% of a sample with 500,000 to 650,000 distinct CDR3 sequences, roughly 5% of them seen once. For these TCRs, the target antigens are not known. Material for sequencing was blood, either unsorted or a sorted T cell fraction (not recorded which). The receptors come from a male donor with ankylosing spondylitis.

At least ten counts were recorded for this clonotype. This chain connects TRBV4-3 to TRBJ2-2; the D is unclear. The ends were cut back, 0 bases at V and 8 bases at J, with 4 bases in the middle. Germline V CDR1 and CDR2: LGHNA, YSLEER. The CDR3 length is 12 residues. The CDR3 DNA sequence: TGCGCCAGCAGCCAAGACAGGGGGGAGCTGTTTTTT. Translated: CASSQDRGELFF.

Ten or more counts support this clonotype. The gene calls are TRBV5-6 and TRBJ2-5; 7 bases are shared with TRBD1. Per the germline V gene, CDR1 is SGHDT and CDR2 is YYEEEE. This CDR3 spans 15 amino acids. V was clipped by 0 bases and J by 0 bases; unmatched bases: 2. CDR3 DNA sequence: TGTGCCAGCAGCTTGGAGGGGGCCTACCAAGAGACCCAGTACTTC. It specifies CASSLEGAYQETQYF.

V and J are TRBV6-2 or TRBV6-3 and TRBJ2-7; D is undetermined. V was pared by 6 bases and J by 0 bases, with 12 bases between. The CDR3 is 14 residues long. Germline CDR1 reads MNHEY; CDR2 reads SVGEGT. The CDR3 region has the DNA TGTGCCAGCAGCGGCCGGACCCTCTCCTACGAGCAGTACTTC. It codes for CASSGRTLSYEQYF.

This chain links TRBV2 with TRBJ2-3; a weak D match, TRBD2 (5 bases). Germline CDR1 and CDR2: SNHLY and FYNNEI. V lost 6 bases and J lost 2, with 18 bases in between. The CDR3 has 16 amino acids. The DNA for the CDR3 is TGTGCCAGCAGACTCGGACTCTACCTCCACACAGATACGCAGTATTTT. Translated, it gives CASRLGLYLHTDTQYF.

This clonotype was seen ten or more times. The rearrangement links TRBV29-1 to TRBJ1-1; D not resolved. The length of the CDR3 is 14 residues. Germline values: CDR1 SQVTM, CDR2 ANQGSEA. V lost 0 bases to trimming and J lost 5 bases, with 13 bases between them. As DNA, the CDR3 is TGCAGCGTTGAAGAAGGGAGTGGGAGGACTGAAGCTTTCTTT. Its translation: CSVEEGSGRTEAFF.

The gene calls are TRBV7-2 and TRBJ2-2; D is unclear. The CDR3 consists of 12 residues. CDR1 is SGHTA and CDR2 is FQGNSA in the germline V gene. Trimming took 2 bases from V and 11 from J, leaving 9 bases between them. CDR3 bases: TGTGCCAGCAGCTTAATAGTGGGAGAGCTGTTTTTT. Its translation is CASSLIVGELFF.

The chain carries TRBV6-2 or TRBV6-3 and TRBJ2-7, with D tentatively TRBD1 (5 bases). Trimming stripped 4 bases from V and 6 bases from J, with 10 bases between. The CDR3 loop spans 12 amino acids. Germline loops: CDR1 MNHEY, CDR2 SVGEGT. This CDR3 is CASSSRQIEQYF. The DNA of the CDR3 is TGTGCCAGCAGTTCCCGACAGATCGAGCAGTACTTC.

This clonotype was observed at least ten times. V is TRBV27 and J is TRBJ2-7, with D possibly TRBD1 on 6 matching bases. The CDR3 consists of 15 residues. The V end lost 4 bases, the J end lost 3 bases, and 16 bases lay between the germline ends. Germline V gives CDR1 MNHEY, CDR2 SMNVEV (reference sequence). DNA of the CDR3: TGTGCCAGCAGTTCCCCTTATAAGGACAGCTACGAGCAGTACTTC. Translation: CASSSPYKDSYEQYF.

This clonotype was seen ten or more times. The chain has TRBV2 and TRBJ2-7, with D unclear. CDR1 is SNHLY and CDR2 is FYNNEI in the germline V gene. Trimming removed 3 bases from V and 3 bases from J, with 9 bases in between. The CDR3 sequence is 13 residues long. The CDR3 loop reads CASSDRALYEQYF. CDR3 nucleotides: TGTGCCAGCAGTGACCGGGCCCTCTACGAGCAGTACTTC. The full variable domain, its missing parts supplied by reference TRBV2 and TRBJ2-7, is EPEVTQTPSHQVTQMGQEVILRCVPISNHLYFYWYRQILGQKVEFLVSFYNNEISEKSEIFDDQFSVERPDGSNFTLKIRSTKLEDSAMYFCASSDRALYEQYFGPGTRLTVT.

A note on this clonotype: A much larger clone differs by one base, so this may be a read error. This rearrangement joins TRBV7-2 to TRBJ2-1; D possibly corresponds to TRBD1 (7 bases). The germline V gene has CDR1 SGHTA and CDR2 FQGNSA. The CDR3 is made up of 13 amino acids. The CDR3 DNA follows: TGTGCCAGCAGCCTAGCCAGGGGGGCTGAGCAGATCTTC. Encoded protein: CASSLARGAEQIF.

Many counts were recorded for this clonotype. The genes are TRBV10-3 and TRBJ1-3, with D possibly TRBD1 on 6 matching bases. Trimming cost V 10 bases and J 1 base, with 20 bases left between them. Germline V CDR1 and CDR2: ENHRY, SYGVKD. The CDR3 contains 16 residues. CDR3 region: CATGRTGAASGNTIYF. The CDR3 DNA reads as TGTGCCACAGGGCGCACGGGGGCGGCTTCTGGAAACACCATATATTTT.

Ten or more counts support this clonotype. The V call is TRBV10-3, the J call TRBJ1-1, with 8 bases fitting TRBD1. The CDR3 length is 14 residues. Germline V lookup: CDR1 ENHRY, CDR2 SYGVKD. With 5 bases clipped from V and 5 bases from J, the junction kept 7 bases outside the gene matches. CDR3 nucleotides: TGTGCCATCAGTCAGACAGGGGCGGAGACTGAAGCTTTCTTT. Translated, it gives CAISQTGAETEAFF.

This clonotype was detected a few times. V usage is TRBV6-1 and J usage is TRBJ2-7, with D possibly matching TRBD1 (5 bases). V shed 7 bases and J shed 6 bases, with 19 bases lying between them. CDR1 is MNHNS and CDR2 is SASEGT in the germline V gene. CDR3 length: 14 amino acids. This CDR3 reads CASTTPGGAPEQYF. DNA for the CDR3: TGTGCCAGCACCACCCCCGGTGGGGCGCCCGAGCAGTACTTC.

This clonotype came up many times. The chain links TRBV20-1 to TRBJ2-7; TRBD2 agrees at 10 bases. This CDR3 has 15 residues. Germline CDR1 reads DFQATT; CDR2 reads SNEGSKA (reference sequence). Unmatched junction bases numbered 5, after V lost 1 base and J lost 2 bases. The chain's CDR3 is CSARGASGGPYEQYF. The DNA for the CDR3 is TGCAGTGCTAGAGGGGCTAGCGGGGGCCCCTACGAGCAGTACTTC.

This clonotype was picked up many times. The chain combines TRBV12-3 or TRBV12-4 with TRBJ1-1; D gene unclear. V gave up 2 bases and J gave up 4 bases, with 11 bases separating them. The CDR3 is 14 amino acids. CDR3 region: CASSLPGSTTEAFF. The CDR3 nucleotides read TGTGCCAGCAGTTTACCCGGGAGTACCACTGAAGCTTTCTTT.

This clonotype was recorded many times. V is TRBV25-1 and J is TRBJ2-7; weak D call: TRBD1 (5 bases). This CDR3 is built from 12 residues. V was shortened by 6 bases and J by 2 bases, with 8 bases between the two germline ends. Germline lookup yields CDR1 MGHDK and CDR2 SYGVNS. The CDR3 reads CASSEQAYEQYF. CDR3 DNA sequence: TGTGCCAGCAGCGAACAGGCCTACGAGCAGTACTTC.

This clonotype was seen ten or more times. The chain is built from TRBV10-3 and TRBJ2-7; 8 positions match TRBD1. The CDR3 spans 15 residues. V was clipped by 8 bases and J by 5 bases; unmatched bases: 14. Germline V gives CDR1 ENHRY, CDR2 SYGVKD. This CDR3 reads CAIFDARQGAHEQYF. The CDR3 DNA is TGTGCCATCTTCGACGCTCGGCAGGGGGCCCACGAGCAGTACTTC.